Described below is a single T cell receptor beta chain sequence and its context. What this receptor recognizes is not known. The record has no base qualities; no much larger clone is one base away. This sample was included in a study of identical twins (dated by TCRdb to about 2016). Notes on the research overall: TCR alpha and beta repertoires from monozygotic twins, unrelated adults of various ages and cord blood were deep-sequenced to test whether fetal clonotypes persist. Replicate twin experiments were performed at different times using different library preparation protocols to rule out contamination. General study outcomes and caveats: Fewer insertions were carried by abundant cord blood beta clonotypes, a similar but weaker trend appeared in young adult naive repertoires, and no such trend appeared in memory repertoires. Excess twin sharing in beta out-of-frame sequences was weaker because fewer shared sequences lowered the signal-to-noise ratio. Recombination models systematically underestimated out-of-frame TCR alpha sharing in monozygotic twins but agreed with sharing between unrelated individuals. Invariant T cells such as MAIT and iNKT could partly confound zero-insertion analyses, although diverse VJ usage argued against such confounding for most clonotypes. Conclusions relied on cross-sectional statistical analysis, since the same donors could not be followed over many years. Compared with coincidental sharing between unrelated individuals, out-of-frame TCR alpha sequences shared between twins showed an excess of sequences with low generation probability.

Every donor in the study was a healthy Caucasian. The researchers also sequenced three unrelated adults who were not twins: a male aged 18 to 29, a male aged 50 to 60, and a female aged 50 to 60. Using Miltenyi CD45RO+ enrichment and human naive T-cell isolation kits, memory (CD45RO+) and naive T cells were isolated from PBMC. V and J are trimmed by 3 bases and 2 bases, and the gene matches miss 10 bases of the junction. The CDR3 runs 17 amino acids, cysteine and phenylalanine included. The read is trimmed to its CDR3 DNA, 51 bases read in frame from base 1. The germline V gene sets CDR1 to SGHTS and CDR2 to YDEGEE. Libraries were built with 5' RACE. For sequencing, an Illumina HiSeq 2000 was employed. Template switching added a universal primer binding site, and the final cDNA carried a unique molecular identifier that allowed TCR cDNA molecules to be counted accurately. Specific primers in the conserved constant-segment region were used to synthesize first-strand cDNA for TCR alpha and beta chains. To control for contamination, every cDNA library was double barcoded, receiving both a SMART-Mk sample barcode and Illumina barcodes. TruSeq adapter sequences, together with Illumina sample barcodes, were added in two successive PCR steps. The Illumina HiSeq platform was used with custom primers to sequence TCR alpha and beta cDNA libraries. The source study handled its data this way. Raw reads were processed with MiGEC to extract unique molecular identifiers, and MiXCR was used to determine CDR3 positions. Recombination models were inferred per individual with the repgenHMM and IGoR tools using an EM algorithm. Shared clonotype analysis was performed with the tcR package in R, normalizing sharing by the product of cloneset sizes. To study raw recombination free of thymic and clonal selection effects, out-of-frame nonproductive sequences were analyzed. Using fastp at Q25 and MiXCR, TCRdb reprocessed the public reads and kept productive beta chains. Each entry is one CDR3 protein sequence, shown with its most common DNA and genes. The V and J calls reflect TCRdb's pipeline rather than the authors' work. The sample table lists around 370,000 distinct CDR3 sequences, roughly 9% of them with a count of one. The top ten clones comprise 8% to 10% of the sample.

The chain joins TRBV5-8 to TRBJ2-3; 9 bases in between match TRBD1. Sequenced material: naive T cells sorted from blood. The sample's cell subset or site label, in plain terms: cells isolated with a human naive T-cell isolation kit. The source of this sequence is a woman between 50 and 59 years old in good health. The CDR3 sequence is CASSYQPGQGTTDTQYF. The DNA sequence is given as TGTGCCAGCAGCTACCAACCGGGACAGGGCACCACAGATACGCAGTATTTT.